The rows below give T cell receptor beta chains drawn from one sample of a study of identical twins. TCRdb processed the 5' RACE reads anew with MiXCR; each CDR3 protein has one entry. The data hold approximately 260,000 distinct CDR3 sequences, with more than 13% observed a single time. The material sequenced was memory (CD45RO+) T cells sorted from blood. The source of these receptors is a woman aged 18 to 35 in good health. CDR3s include the opening cysteine and the closing phenylalanine or tryptophan. Each record gives: CDR3 length, D gene, clone size, J gene, V gene, CDR3 DNA, CDR3 protein. D genes are given only for firm matches. Only some rows state a clone size, as once, few, many or a class for expanded clones.

14 - - TRBJ1-6 TRBV9 TGTGCCAGCAGCGCCCAGGTGAGAGGATCACCCCTCCACTTT CASSAQVRGSPLHF
15 TRBD2 few TRBJ2-5 TRBV3-1 TGTGCCAGCAGCCAAGCAGCGGGAGGCACAAAGACCCAGTACTTC CASSQAAGGTKTQYF
15 TRBD2 - TRBJ2-1 TRBV6-1 TGTGCCAGCAGTCAGAGCGGGGACCGCTACAATGAGCAGTTCTTC CASSQSGDRYNEQFF
14 - many TRBJ2-1 TRBV24-1 TGTGCCACCAGTGACCCCTCACTAGGGAATGAGCAGTTCTTC CATSDPSLGNEQFF
16 TRBD1 few TRBJ1-1 TRBV6-2/TRBV6-3 TGTGCCAGCAGACTCCGGGACAGGGCCATGAACACTGAAGCTTTCTTT CASRLRDRAMNTEAFF
16 TRBD2 - TRBJ2-5 TRBV12-3/TRBV12-4 TGTGCCAGCAGCCTAGGACTAGCGGGTCCCCAAGAGACCCAGTACTTC CASSLGLAGPQETQYF
15 TRBD2 - TRBJ2-1 TRBV7-3 TGTGCCAGCAGCTTAGTTAGCGGGGGTTTAAATGAGCAGTTCTTC CASSLVSGGLNEQFF
15 - - TRBJ1-4 TRBV9 TGTGCCAGCAGCCCTCGCCTCGCAACTAATGAAAAACTGTTTTTT CASSPRLATNEKLFF
15 - - TRBJ2-7 TRBV12-5 TGTGCTAGTGGTTTCATAAGGGGGTACCGCTACGAGCAGTACTTC CASGFIRGYRYEQYF
15 TRBD2 many TRBJ2-2 TRBV12-3/TRBV12-4 TGTGCCAGCAGTTTAAGCGGGGGGAACACCGGGGAGCTGTTTTTT CASSLSGGNTGELFF
15 - many TRBJ2-1 TRBV15 TGTGCCACCAGCCCGGTGGGCCCCCTAGTCAATGAGCAGTTCTTC CATSPVGPLVNEQFF
17 TRBD1 many TRBJ2-6 TRBV5-6 TGTGCCAGCAGCTTCGGACAGGGACTCTCTGGGGCCAACGTCCTGACTTTC CASSFGQGLSGANVLTF
12 - - TRBJ2-1 TRBV7-9 TGTGCCAGCAGCTTAGACCCGGGTGAGCAGTTCTTC CASSLDPGEQFF
12 - many TRBJ2-5 TRBV12-3/TRBV12-4 TGTGCCAGCAGTGTTACCGGGGAGACCCAGTACTTC CASSVTGETQYF
13 - - TRBJ2-5 TRBV5-5 TGTGCCAGCCTCGTCCAGGGGGGGGAGACCCAGTACTTC CASLVQGGETQYF
15 TRBD2 - TRBJ2-5 TRBV20-1 TGCAGTGCTAGAAGGACTAGCGGGGACCAAGAGACCCAGTACTTC CSARRTSGDQETQYF
16 TRBD2 few TRBJ2-2 TRBV2 TGTGCCACGAGGGGACTAGCGGAAAGAAGAACCGGGGAGCTGTTTTTT CATRGLAERRTGELFF
13 - few TRBJ2-3 TRBV20-1 TGCAGTGCTAGAGTGACGGGGGCAGATACGCAGTATTTT CSARVTGADTQYF
15 TRBD2 few TRBJ2-4 TRBV20-1 TGCAGTGCTACGGGACTAGCGGGAGTCAAAAACATTCAGTACTTC CSATGLAGVKNIQYF
15 - few TRBJ1-1 TRBV11-2 TGTGCCAGCAGCTTGGATTGGGCGGGAAACACTGAAGCTTTCTTT CASSLDWAGNTEAFF
15 - many TRBJ2-5 TRBV12-3/TRBV12-4 TGTGCCAGCAGTCCTACCTATGTAACGGGGGAGACCCAGTACTTC CASSPTYVTGETQYF
15 TRBD2 - TRBJ2-1 TRBV6-2/TRBV6-3 TGTGCCAGCAGTCGGACTAGCGGGACCCGGGAGGGGGTGTTCTTC CASSRTSGTREGVFF
14 TRBD2 - TRBJ2-5 TRBV5-6 TGTGCCAGCAGCTTCTGGCGGGAGGTGGAGACCCAGTACTTC CASSFWREVETQYF
14 - - TRBJ1-1 TRBV10-3 TGTGCCATCAGTGCGGAAGGACCGAACACTGAAGCTTTCTTT CAISAEGPNTEAFF
12 - few TRBJ2-2 TRBV30 TGTGCCTGGAGTGTGCTAGAGGGGGAGCTGTTTTTT CAWSVLEGELFF
11 - many TRBJ1-2 TRBV20-1 TGCAGTGCTAGCGGAAAGGCTGGCTACACCTTC CSASGKAGYTF
14 - few TRBJ2-2 TRBV3-1 TGTGCCAGCAGTCAGAGACCAAACACCGGGGAGCTGTTTTTT CASSQRPNTGELFF
14 - - TRBJ2-2 TRBV10-3 TGTGCCATCAGTGAAGGACAGAACACCGGGGAGCTGTTTTTT CAISEGQNTGELFF
11 - few TRBJ1-6 TRBV7-2 TGTGCCAGCAGCTTAAATGCACCCCTCCACTTT CASSLNAPLHF
13 - many TRBJ1-2 TRBV5-1 TGCGCCAGCAGCTCGACAGGTAGCTATGGCTACACCTTC CASSSTGSYGYTF
13 - few TRBJ1-5 TRBV20-1 TGCAGTGCTAGATCTGGCAACAATCAGCCCCAGCATTTT CSARSGNNQPQHF
16 TRBD2 - TRBJ2-7 TRBV20-1 TGCAGTGCTAGACCCACTACTAGCGGGTCCATCTACGAGCAGTACTTC CSARPTTSGSIYEQYF
17 TRBD2 - TRBJ2-1 TRBV14 TGTGCCAGCAGCCGCCCCTTCGTAGCGGGGGGGTCTAATGAGCAGTTCTTC CASSRPFVAGGSNEQFF
13 TRBD2 few TRBJ2-7 TRBV29-1 TGCAGCGTTGAACTAGCGGGGACCTACGAGCAGTACTTC CSVELAGTYEQYF
15 TRBD2 few TRBJ2-7 TRBV7-8 TGTGCCAGCAGCCCTCGAGCGGGGGGGATATACGAGCAGTACTTC CASSPRAGGIYEQYF
12 - few TRBJ1-1 TRBV6-6 TGTGCCAGCAGTTACGTGGACACTGAAGCTTTCTTT CASSYVDTEAFF
11 - many TRBJ1-3 TRBV20-1 TGCAGTGCTACTTCGATAGACACCATATATTTT CSATSIDTIYF
15 - few TRBJ2-7 TRBV5-1 TGCGCCAGCAGCCCCCAATCCCAGGGGTCTCACGAGCAGTACTTC CASSPQSQGSHEQYF
12 - many TRBJ2-4 TRBV5-6 TGTGCCAGCAGCTCGGGCGAAAACATTCAGTACTTC CASSSGENIQYF
14 - - TRBJ1-2 TRBV21-1 TGTGCCAGCAGCAAAGAACTTCCCCTCTATGGCTACACCTTC CASSKELPLYGYTF
14 - - TRBJ2-1 TRBV9 TGTGCCAGCAGCGCCACCACTGGATACAATGAGCAGTTCTTC CASSATTGYNEQFF
16 - many TRBJ2-2 TRBV5-1 TGCGCCAGCAGCTTGCACCAGCGGAGGAACACCGGGGAGCTGTTTTTT CASSLHQRRNTGELFF
14 - few TRBJ2-3 TRBV6-1 TGTGCCAGCAGCCGACAAGTTAGCACAGATACGCAGTATTTT CASSRQVSTDTQYF
13 - few TRBJ1-1 TRBV20-1 TGCAGTGCTAGTCGCCCGGGGAACACTGAAGCTTTCTTT CSASRPGNTEAFF
16 TRBD2 few TRBJ2-2 TRBV5-1 TGCGCCAGCAGCTTGAGTGGTAGCGGGATCACCGGGGAGCTGTTTTTT CASSLSGSGITGELFF
15 TRBD2 - TRBJ2-7 TRBV9 TGTGCCAGCAGCAAAGGACTAGCGAAGTCCTACGAGCAGTACTTC CASSKGLAKSYEQYF
13 - - TRBJ2-7 TRBV7-2 TGTGCCAGCAGCTTAGATTGGGGCTACGAGCAGTACTTC CASSLDWGYEQYF
12 - - TRBJ2-5 TRBV12-3/TRBV12-4 TGTGCCAGCAGTAACACGAGGGAGACCCAGTACTTC CASSNTRETQYF
14 - - TRBJ2-7 TRBV18 TGTGCCAGCTCACCACCCGCCCCTACCGGGGAGCAGTACTTC CASSPPAPTGEQYF
13 TRBD2 - TRBJ2-5 TRBV2 TGTGCCAGCAACTGGGGACTAAAAGAGACCCAGTACTTC CASNWGLKETQYF
15 TRBD2 - TRBJ2-3 TRBV7-8 TGTGCCAGCAGCCTGATAGCGGGTTTGGGCGATACGCAGTATTTT CASSLIAGLGDTQYF
18 - - TRBJ2-2 TRBV10-3 TGTGCCATCAGTGAGTTTTTAGCGGAGGCTTTGGTCACCGGGGAGCTGTTTTTT CAISEFLAEALVTGELFF
13 - - TRBJ2-7 TRBV6-6 TGTGCCAGCAGTTACGAGGAGCACCACGAGCAGTACTTC CASSYEEHHEQYF